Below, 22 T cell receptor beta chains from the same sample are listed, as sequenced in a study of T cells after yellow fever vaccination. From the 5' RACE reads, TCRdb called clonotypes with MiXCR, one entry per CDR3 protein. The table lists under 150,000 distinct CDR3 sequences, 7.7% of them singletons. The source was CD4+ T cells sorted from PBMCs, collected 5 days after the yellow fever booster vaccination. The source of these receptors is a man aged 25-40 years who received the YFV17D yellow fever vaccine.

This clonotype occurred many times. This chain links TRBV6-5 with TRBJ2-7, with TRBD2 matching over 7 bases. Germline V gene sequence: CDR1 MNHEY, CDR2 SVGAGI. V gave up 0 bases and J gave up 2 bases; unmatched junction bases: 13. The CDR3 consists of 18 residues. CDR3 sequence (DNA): TGTGCCAGCAGTTACTCGATGGCTAGCGGCGGGTTAACCTACGAGCAGTACTTC. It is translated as CASSYSMASGGLTYEQYF.

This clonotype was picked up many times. In nucleotides, the CDR3 is TGTGCCAGCAGTCCCAGCGGGTTGAGCTCCTACAATGAGCAGTTCTTC. Its translation: CASSPSGLSSYNEQFF. The V call is TRBV11-2, the J call TRBJ2-1; perhaps TRBD2 as D (6 bases). The germline CDR1 and CDR2 sequences are SGHAT and FQNNGV. The CDR3 contains 16 residues. The V end lost 6 bases, the J end lost 0 bases, and 15 bases lay between the germline ends.

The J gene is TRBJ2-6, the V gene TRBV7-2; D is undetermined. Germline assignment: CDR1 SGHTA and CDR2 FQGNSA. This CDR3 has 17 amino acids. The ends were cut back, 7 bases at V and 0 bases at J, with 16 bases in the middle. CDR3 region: CASTPFEGLSGANVLTF. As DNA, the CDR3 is TGTGCCAGCACCCCATTTGAAGGGCTCTCTGGGGCCAACGTCCTGACTTTC.

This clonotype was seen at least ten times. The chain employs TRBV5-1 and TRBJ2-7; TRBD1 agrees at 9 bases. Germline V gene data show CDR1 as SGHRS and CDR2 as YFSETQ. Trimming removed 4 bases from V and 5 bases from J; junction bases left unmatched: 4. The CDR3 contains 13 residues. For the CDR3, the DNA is TGCGCCAGCAGCGTAGGGGACAGGGACGAGCAGTACTTC. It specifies CASSVGDRDEQYF. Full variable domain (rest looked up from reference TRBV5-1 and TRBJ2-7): KAGVTQTPRYLIKTRGQQVTLSCSPISGHRSVSWYQQTPGQGLQFLFEYFSETQRNKGNFPGRFSGRQFSNSRSEMNVSTLELGDSALYLCASSVGDRDEQYFGPGTRLTVT.

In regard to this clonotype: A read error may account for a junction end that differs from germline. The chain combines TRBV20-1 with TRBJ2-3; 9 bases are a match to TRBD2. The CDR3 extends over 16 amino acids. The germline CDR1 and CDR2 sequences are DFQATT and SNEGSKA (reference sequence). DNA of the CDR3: TGCTGTGCTAGAGATCCAGCGGGAGGTTTCAAAGATACGCAGTATTTT. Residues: CCARDPAGGFKDTQYF.

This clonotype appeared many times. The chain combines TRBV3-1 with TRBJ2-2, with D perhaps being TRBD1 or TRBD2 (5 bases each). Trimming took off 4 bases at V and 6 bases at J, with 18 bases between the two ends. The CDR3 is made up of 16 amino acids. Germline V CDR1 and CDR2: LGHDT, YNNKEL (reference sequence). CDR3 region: CASSPQELVGAGELFF. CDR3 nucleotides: TGTGCCAGCAGCCCCCAAGAACTAGTGGGGGCCGGGGAGCTGTTTTTT.

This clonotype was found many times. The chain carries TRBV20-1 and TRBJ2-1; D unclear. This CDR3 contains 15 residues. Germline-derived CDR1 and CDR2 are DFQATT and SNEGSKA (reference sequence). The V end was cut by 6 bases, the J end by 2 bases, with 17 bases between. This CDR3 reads CSAGNARDTYNEQFF. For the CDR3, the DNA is TGCAGTGCGGGCAATGCTAGGGATACCTACAATGAGCAGTTCTTC.

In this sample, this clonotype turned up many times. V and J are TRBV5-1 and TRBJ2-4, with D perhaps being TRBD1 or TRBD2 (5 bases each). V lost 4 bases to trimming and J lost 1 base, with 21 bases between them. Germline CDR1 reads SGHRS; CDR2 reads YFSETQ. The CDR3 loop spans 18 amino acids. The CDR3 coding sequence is TGCGCCAGCAGCCCGGTCGGGGCAGTTCCCCGGGCCAAAAACATTCAGTACTTC. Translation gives CASSPVGAVPRAKNIQYF. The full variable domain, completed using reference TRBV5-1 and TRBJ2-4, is KAGVTQTPRYLIKTRGQQVTLSCSPISGHRSVSWYQQTPGQGLQFLFEYFSETQRNKGNFPGRFSGRQFSNSRSEMNVSTLELGDSALYLCASSPVGAVPRAKNIQYFGAGTRLSVL.

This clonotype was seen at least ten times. The CDR3 region has the DNA TGCGCCAGCAGCTTGGAGTTTAGCTCCTACGAGCAGTACTTC. Protein: CASSLEFSSYEQYF. V and J are TRBV5-1 and TRBJ2-7; no definite D call. From germline, CDR1 is SGHRS and CDR2 YFSETQ. With 0 bases removed from V and 0 bases from J, the gap between germline ends came to 7 bases. This CDR3 spans 14 amino acids. The variable domain in full, with the rest retrieved from reference TRBV5-1 and TRBJ2-7, is KAGVTQTPRYLIKTRGQQVTLSCSPISGHRSVSWYQQTPGQGLQFLFEYFSETQRNKGNFPGRFSGRQFSNSRSEMNVSTLELGDSALYLCASSLEFSSYEQYFGPGTRLTVT.

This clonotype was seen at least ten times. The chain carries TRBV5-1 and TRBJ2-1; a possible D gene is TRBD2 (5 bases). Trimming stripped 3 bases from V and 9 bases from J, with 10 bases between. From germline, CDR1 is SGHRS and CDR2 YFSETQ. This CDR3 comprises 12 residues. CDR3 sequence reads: CASSSTEGEQFF. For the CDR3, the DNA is TGCGCCAGCAGCTCTACCGAGGGTGAGCAGTTCTTC.

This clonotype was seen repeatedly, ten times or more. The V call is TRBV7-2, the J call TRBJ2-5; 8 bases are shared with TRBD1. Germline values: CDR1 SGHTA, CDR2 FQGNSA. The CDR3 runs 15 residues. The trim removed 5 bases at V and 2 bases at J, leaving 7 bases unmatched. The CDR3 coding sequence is TGTGCCAGCAGCCCAGGGGGCGCGGGGCAAGAGACCCAGTACTTC. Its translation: CASSPGGAGQETQYF.

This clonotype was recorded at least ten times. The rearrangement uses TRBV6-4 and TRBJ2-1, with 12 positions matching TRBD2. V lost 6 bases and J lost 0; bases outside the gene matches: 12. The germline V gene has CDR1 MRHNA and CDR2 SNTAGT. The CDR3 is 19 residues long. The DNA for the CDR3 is TGTGCCAGCAGCCGCACCCCGACTAGCGGGAGAAGCTCCTACAATGAGCAGTTCTTC. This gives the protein CASSRTPTSGRSSYNEQFF.

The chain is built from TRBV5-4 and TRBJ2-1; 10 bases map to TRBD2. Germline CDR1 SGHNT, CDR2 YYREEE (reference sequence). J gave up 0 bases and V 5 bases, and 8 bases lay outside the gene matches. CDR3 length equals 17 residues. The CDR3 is CASSKGLAALSYNEQFF. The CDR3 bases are TGTGCCAGCAGTAAAGGACTAGCGGCACTCTCCTACAATGAGCAGTTCTTC.

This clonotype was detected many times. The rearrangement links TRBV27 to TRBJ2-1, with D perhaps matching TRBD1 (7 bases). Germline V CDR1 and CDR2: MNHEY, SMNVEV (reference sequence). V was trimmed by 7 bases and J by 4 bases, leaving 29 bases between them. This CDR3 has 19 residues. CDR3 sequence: CASKPRGASATVGYNEQFF. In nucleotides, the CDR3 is TGTGCCAGCAAACCCAGGGGGGCTAGCGCCACAGTCGGGTACAATGAGCAGTTCTTC.

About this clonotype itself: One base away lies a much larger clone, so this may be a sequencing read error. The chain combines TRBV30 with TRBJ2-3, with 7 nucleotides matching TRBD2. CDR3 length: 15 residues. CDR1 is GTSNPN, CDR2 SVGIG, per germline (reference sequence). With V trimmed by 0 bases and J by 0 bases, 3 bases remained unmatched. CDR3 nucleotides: TGTGCCTGGAGTGTGCTAGCGGTTAGCACAGATACGCAGTATTTT. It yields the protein CAWSVLAVSTDTQYF.

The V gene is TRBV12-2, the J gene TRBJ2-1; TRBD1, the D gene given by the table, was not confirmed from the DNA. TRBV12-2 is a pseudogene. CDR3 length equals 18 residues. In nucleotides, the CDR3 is TGTGCAAGTCGCTTAGTACAAAGAGTAGGACCGGGTGACAATGAGCAGTTCTTC. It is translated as CASRLVQRVGPGDNEQFF.

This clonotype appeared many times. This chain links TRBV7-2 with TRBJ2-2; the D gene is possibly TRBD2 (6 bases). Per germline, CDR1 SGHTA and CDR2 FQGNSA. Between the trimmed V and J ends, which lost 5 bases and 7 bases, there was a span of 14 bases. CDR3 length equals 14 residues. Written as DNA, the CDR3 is TGTGCCAGCAGCGCCCGGGACTGGGGCGGGGAGCTGTTTTTT. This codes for CASSARDWGGELFF. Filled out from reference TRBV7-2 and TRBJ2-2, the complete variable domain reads GAGVSQSPSNKVTEKGKDVELRCDPISGHTALYWYRQSLGQGLEFLIYFQGNSAPDKSGLPSDRFSAERTGGSVSTLTIQRTQQEDSAVYLCASSARDWGGELFFGEGSRLTVL.

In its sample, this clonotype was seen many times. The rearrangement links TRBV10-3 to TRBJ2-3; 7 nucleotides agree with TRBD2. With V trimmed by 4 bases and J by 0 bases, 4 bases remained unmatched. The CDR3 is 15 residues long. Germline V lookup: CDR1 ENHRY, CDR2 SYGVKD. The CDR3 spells CAISASGASTDTQYF. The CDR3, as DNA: TGTGCCATCAGTGCCAGCGGGGCTAGCACAGATACGCAGTATTTT.

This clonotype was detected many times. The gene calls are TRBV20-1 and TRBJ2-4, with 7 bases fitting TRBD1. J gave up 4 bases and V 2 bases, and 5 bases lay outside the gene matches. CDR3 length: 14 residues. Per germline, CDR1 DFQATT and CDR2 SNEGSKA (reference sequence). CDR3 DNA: TGCAGTGCTAGATCCGGGACAGCAAAAAACATTCAGTACTTC. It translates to CSARSGTAKNIQYF.

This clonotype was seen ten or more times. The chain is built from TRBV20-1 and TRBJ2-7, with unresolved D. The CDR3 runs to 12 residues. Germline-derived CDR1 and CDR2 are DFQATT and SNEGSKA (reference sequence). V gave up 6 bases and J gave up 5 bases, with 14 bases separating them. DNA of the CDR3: TGCAGTGCAATTCGACTCCGCCACGAGCAGTACTTC. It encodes CSAIRLRHEQYF.

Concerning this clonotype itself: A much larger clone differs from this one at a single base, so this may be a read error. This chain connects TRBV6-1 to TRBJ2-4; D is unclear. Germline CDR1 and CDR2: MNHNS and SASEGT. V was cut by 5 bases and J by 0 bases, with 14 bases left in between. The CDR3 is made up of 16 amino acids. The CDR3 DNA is TGTGCCAGCAGTCCCGGGCGTTTGACAGCCAAAAACATTCAGTACTTC. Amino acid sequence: CASSPGRLTAKNIQYF.

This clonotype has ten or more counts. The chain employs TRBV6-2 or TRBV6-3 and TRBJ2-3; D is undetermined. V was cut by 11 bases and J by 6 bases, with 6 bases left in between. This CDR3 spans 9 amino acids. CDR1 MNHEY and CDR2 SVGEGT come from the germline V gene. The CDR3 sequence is CAVGDTQYF. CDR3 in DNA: TGTGCCGTCGGGGATACGCAGTATTTT.